A selection of T cell receptor beta chains follows, all from one sample in a study of T-cell memory formation after mild COVID-19. TCRdb passed the 5' RACE reads through MiXCR, listing each CDR3 protein once. Of about 600,000 distinct CDR3 sequences listed, about 22% were seen once; the top ten hold around 8.4%. Sequenced sample: PBMCs or a T cell subset sorted from them (not recorded which). These receptors all come from an adult woman who had mild COVID-19 (a few samples of this study predate the infection). Cell type and time point are not known. CDR3s include the opening cysteine and the closing phenylalanine or tryptophan. A D gene is named only where the DNA matches it firmly. Expanded clones are given a class, and other clones once, few, many or no size at all.

TRBJ2-1 | TRBV3-1 | few | . | CASSQDNGFSYNEQFF | TGTGCCAGCAGCCAAGATAACGGGTTCTCCTACAATGAGCAGTTCTTC
TRBJ2-1 | TRBV7-3 | . | . | CASAPEGAGGNEQFF | TGTGCCAGTGCTCCTGAGGGGGCCGGAGGGAATGAGCAGTTCTTC
TRBJ2-1 | TRBV6-6 | . | . | CASSPLKRAGNEQFF | TGTGCCAGCAGTCCTTTGAAGCGGGCTGGTAATGAGCAGTTCTTC
TRBJ1-1 | TRBV5-1 | few | . | CASSLGSNGGYTEAFF | TGCGCCAGCAGCCTCGGCTCAAACGGGGGGTACACTGAAGCTTTCTTT
TRBJ1-1 | TRBV29-1 | . | . | CSVQGSLVGTEAFF | TGCAGCGTTCAGGGGTCCCTAGTGGGCACTGAAGCTTTCTTT
TRBJ2-7 | TRBV7-6 | few | TRBD2 | CASSLYGTRMAEQYF | TGTGCCAGCAGCTTATACGGGACTAGGATGGCCGAGCAGTACTTC
TRBJ2-3 | TRBV21-1 | . | . | CASSKGRPLTKDTQYF | TGTGCCAGCAGCAAAGGAAGGCCACTCACGAAGGATACGCAGTATTTT
TRBJ2-7 | TRBV9 | . | . | CASSVGGRDDEQYF | TGTGCCAGCAGCGTGGGGGGGCGCGACGACGAGCAGTACTTC
TRBJ2-2 | TRBV6-2/TRBV6-3 | . | . | CASSLSPGNTGELFF | TGTGCCAGCAGTCTATCCCCAGGAAACACCGGGGAGCTGTTTTTT
TRBJ2-7 | TRBV7-9 | few | TRBD1 | CASRQGDSYEQYF | TGTGCCAGCAGACAGGGGGACTCCTACGAGCAGTACTTC
TRBJ2-5 | TRBV6-2/TRBV6-3 | many | . | CASSYSSGQETQYF | TGTGCCAGCAGTTACTCGTCAGGGCAAGAGACCCAGTACTTC
TRBJ1-2 | TRBV7-9 | . | . | CASSLGSSPYGYTF | TGTGCCAGCAGCTTAGGTTCCAGCCCTTATGGCTACACCTTC
TRBJ1-2 | TRBV12-3/TRBV12-4 | few | TRBD1 | CASSSPGGESGVRRGYTF | TGTGCCAGCAGTTCCCCAGGGGGCGAATCCGGTGTGCGTAGAGGCTACACCTTC
TRBJ1-4 | TRBV7-9 | . | TRBD1 | CASRIAGQGEKLFF | TGTGCCAGCAGGATCGCGGGACAGGGGGAAAAACTGTTTTTT
TRBJ1-6 | TRBV4-1 | few | . | CASSQDSGNSPLHF | TGCGCCAGCAGCCAAGATTCGGGGAATTCACCCCTCCACTTT
TRBJ2-1 | TRBV7-9 | . | TRBD2 | CATKREGYNEQFF | TGTGCCACCAAGCGGGAAGGCTACAATGAGCAGTTCTTC
TRBJ2-7 | TRBV3-1 | . | . | CASSQGGTGFVYEQYF | TGTGCCAGCAGCCAAGGAGGTACGGGTTTCGTTTACGAGCAGTACTTC
TRBJ2-5 | TRBV10-3 | few | . | CAISDHQTVQETQYF | TGTGCCATCAGTGACCATCAGACAGTCCAAGAGACCCAGTACTTC
TRBJ2-5 | TRBV6-1 | . | TRBD1 | CASSELAGTAQETQYF | TGTGCCAGCAGTGAATTAGCCGGGACAGCACAAGAGACCCAGTACTTC
TRBJ1-1 | TRBV6-5 | few | TRBD1 | CASSYSKTGWLGTEAFF | TGTGCCAGCAGTTACTCGAAGACAGGGTGGTTGGGCACTGAAGCTTTCTTT
TRBJ2-3 | TRBV6-1 | . | TRBD2 | CASRETSGIPPLDF | TGTGCCAGCCGGGAGACTAGCGGGATTCCTCCCCTGGATTTT
TRBJ1-3 | TRBV5-1 | . | . | CASSLSRGVAGNTIYF | TGCGCCAGCAGCTTATCCCGGGGTGTTGCTGGAAACACCATATATTTT
TRBJ2-1 | TRBV6-2/TRBV6-3 | few | TRBD2 | CASSTETSGGGSSYNEQFF | TGTGCCAGCAGCACCGAGACTAGCGGGGGTGGGAGCTCCTACAATGAGCAGTTCTTC
TRBJ1-1 | TRBV7-9 | . | . | CASSPRVLGEAFF | TGTGCCAGCAGCCCCCGGGTCCTAGGGGAAGCTTTCTTT
TRBJ2-7 | TRBV9 | . | . | CASSVDGRFYEQYF | TGTGCCAGCAGCGTAGACGGGAGATTCTACGAGCAGTACTTC
TRBJ2-7 | TRBV12-3/TRBV12-4 | few | TRBD2 | CASSPWAGGYEQYF | TGTGCCAGCAGTCCTTGGGCGGGAGGGTACGAGCAGTACTTC
TRBJ1-1 | TRBV20-1 | . | . | CRAQRGGLLNVGTEAFF | TGCAGGGCACAGCGGGGTGGGCTCCTCAATGTAGGCACTGAAGCTTTCTTT
TRBJ2-1 | TRBV7-8 | many | TRBD1 | CASSFGTAYNEQFF | TGTGCCAGCAGCTTCGGGACAGCGTACAATGAGCAGTTCTTC
TRBJ2-7 | TRBV20-1 | few | TRBD2 | CSASNPSSGSYEQYF | TGCAGTGCTTCCAACCCTTCTAGCGGGAGCTACGAGCAGTACTTC
TRBJ1-1 | TRBV5-1 | once | . | CASSIQQTADTEAFF | TGCGCCAGCAGCATACAGCAGACGGCTGACACTGAAGCTTTCTTT
TRBJ1-1 | TRBV5-1 | few | TRBD1 | CASSWGTGEDTEAFF | TGCGCCAGCAGCTGGGGGACAGGGGAAGACACTGAAGCTTTCTTT
TRBJ2-1 | TRBV12-3/TRBV12-4 | . | TRBD2 | CASSSRTSGGLPSYNEQFF | TGTGCCAGCAGTTCGAGGACTAGCGGGGGCCTCCCCTCCTACAATGAGCAGTTCTTC
TRBJ2-5 | TRBV30 | many | . | CAWSVQLQETQYF | TGTGCCTGGAGTGTACAACTACAAGAGACCCAGTACTTC
TRBJ2-1 | TRBV10-3 | . | TRBD2 | CAIRLAGNEQFF | TGTGCCATCAGACTAGCGGGCAATGAGCAGTTCTTC
TRBJ2-1 | TRBV20-1 | few | . | CSATMTGVPNNEQFF | TGCAGTGCTACAATGACGGGGGTCCCTAACAATGAGCAGTTCTTC
TRBJ2-5 | TRBV2 | few | TRBD1 | CASSTPGQGAETQYF | TGTGCCAGCAGTACTCCGGGACAGGGGGCGGAGACCCAGTACTTC
TRBJ1-1 | TRBV6-2/TRBV6-3 | few | . | CASSSPPGAVNTEAFF | TGTGCCAGCAGCTCCCCGCCAGGGGCTGTGAACACTGAAGCTTTCTTT
TRBJ2-7 | TRBV5-6 | once | TRBD2 | CASRTSGYYEQYF | TGTGCCAGCAGGACTAGCGGATACTACGAGCAGTACTTC
TRBJ2-7 | TRBV5-1 | few | . | CASSLDWTISYEQYF | TGCGCCAGCAGCTTGGATTGGACTATCTCCTACGAGCAGTACTTC
TRBJ2-5 | TRBV20-1 | few | . | CSVRGRYQETQYF | TGCAGTGTGAGGGGCCGGTACCAAGAGACCCAGTACTTC
TRBJ1-1 | TRBV6-2/TRBV6-3 | . | . | CASAQGTEAFF | TGTGCCTCTGCCCAGGGAACTGAAGCTTTCTTT
TRBJ2-1 | TRBV9 | . | TRBD2 | CASSAGTSAYNEQFF | TGTGCCAGCAGCGCCGGGACTAGCGCATACAATGAGCAGTTCTTC
TRBJ2-1 | TRBV5-5 | few | . | CASSLRFVTGTYNEQFF | TGTGCCAGCAGCTTGCGGTTTGTCACAGGAACGTACAATGAGCAGTTCTTC
TRBJ2-7 | TRBV4-3 | . | . | CASSQEAQKFYEQYF | TGCGCCAGCAGCCAAGAAGCACAGAAGTTCTACGAGCAGTACTTC
TRBJ1-3 | TRBV7-6 | . | . | CASSRLGISGNTIYF | TGTGCCAGCAGCCGGCTAGGGATCTCTGGAAACACCATATATTTT
TRBJ1-5 | TRBV12-3/TRBV12-4 | few | TRBD1 | CASSLFQGGQPQHF | TGTGCCAGCAGTTTATTCCAGGGGGGACAGCCCCAGCATTTT
TRBJ1-2 | TRBV25-1 | few | . | CAVRGSSQYGYTF | TGTGCCGTCCGAGGGAGTAGTCAGTATGGCTACACCTTC
TRBJ2-5 | TRBV6-1 | . | . | CASSEYWVQGGGQETQYF | TGTGCCAGCAGTGAATATTGGGTCCAGGGAGGAGGGCAAGAGACCCAGTACTTC
TRBJ2-3 | TRBV4-1 | few | . | CASSQGGGAGDTQYF | TGCGCCAGCAGCCAAGGTGGCGGGGCGGGAGATACGCAGTATTTT
TRBJ2-2 | TRBV7-6 | . | TRBD2 | CASSALAGKNTGELFF | TGTGCCAGCAGCGCACTAGCGGGGAAGAACACCGGGGAGCTGTTTTTT
TRBJ1-1 | TRBV6-2/TRBV6-3 | few | . | CASNRSRRASMNTEAFF | TGTGCCAGCAATCGGTCGCGCCGAGCTTCGATGAACACTGAAGCTTTCTTT
TRBJ1-2 | TRBV6-6 | . | . | CASSPTPERHGYTF | TGTGCCAGCAGTCCAACCCCCGAGCGACATGGCTACACCTTC
TRBJ2-2 | TRBV19 | . | TRBD1 | CASRSGQGGTGELFF | TGTGCCAGTAGGTCGGGACAGGGAGGCACCGGGGAGCTGTTTTTT
TRBJ1-3 | TRBV5-1 | many | . | CASSLGTTGNTIYF | TGCGCCAGCAGCTTGGGGACGACGGGAAACACCATATATTTT
TRBJ1-1 | TRBV27 | . | . | CASSLFPGMNTEAFF | TGTGCCAGCAGTTTATTCCCGGGAATGAACACTGAAGCTTTCTTT